These T cell receptor beta chains were read from a single sample in a study of OX40 agonist ivuxolimab in advanced cancers. This table comes from immunoSEQ multiplex PCR, and its TCRdb copy is limited to in-frame clones, with some not included. In the table there are roughly 69,000 clones, under 95% of which are singletons. This specimen consisted of CD4+ or CD8+ T cells sorted from blood, obtained in a trial of the OX40 agonist ivuxolimab. The receptors come from an adult with an advanced solid tumor such as melanoma, head and neck, liver or kidney cancer. Each CDR3 is given with its conserved first and last residue. A D gene is named only where the DNA matches it firmly. Some rows have no size entry. The others give once, few or many, or a class for an expanded clone.

>TRBV29-1|TRBJ2-7|-|TRBD1
CSVKTGGPMRYEQYF
TGCAGCGTTAAAACAGGGGGCCCTATGCGTTACGAGCAGTACTTC
>TRBV30|TRBJ2-3|-|-
CAWSVRDTQYF
TGTGCCTGGAGTGTTCGGGATACGCAGTATTTT
>TRBV30|TRBJ1-5|-|-
CAWRGGQHQPQHF
TGTGCCTGGAGAGGGGGACAACATCAGCCCCAGCATTTT
>TRBV19|TRBJ1-1|once|-
CASSIEARAGLFTEAFF
TGTGCCAGTAGTATAGAAGCGCGTGCGGGGTTGTTCACTGAAGCTTTCTTT
>TRBV19|TRBJ1-1|-|-
CASSRIDGQWMSFF
TGTGCCAGTAGTCGCATCGACGGACAGTGGATGTCTTTCTTT
>TRBV11-2|TRBJ2-1|-|-
CASSPERVSYNEQFF
TGTGCCAGCAGTCCCGAGCGGGTGTCCTACAATGAGCAGTTCTTC
>TRBV7-3|TRBJ2-7|-|TRBD2
CASSLFSRLAGGPAYEQYF
TGTGCCAGCAGCTTATTTTCCCGGCTAGCGGGAGGGCCTGCCTACGAGCAGTACTTC
>TRBV6-5|TRBJ1-3|-|-
CASSPRDSGNTIYF
TGTGCCAGCAGCCCCCGGGATTCTGGAAACACCATATATTTT
>TRBV4-2|TRBJ2-5|-|TRBD2
CASSLGTGLIIQETQYF
TGTGCCAGCAGCCTGGGCACGGGACTAATCATCCAAGAGACCCAGTACTTC
>TRBV18|TRBJ2-3|-|-
CASSPLGDRTDTQYF
TGTGCCAGCTCACCACTGGGGGACCGAACCGATACGCAGTATTTT
>TRBV6-5|TRBJ1-4|-|-
CASSLDGLNEKLFF
TGTGCCAGCAGCCTGGACGGCCTTAATGAAAAACTGTTTTTT
>TRBV25-1|TRBJ1-5|few|-
CASSEYGQNQPQHF
TGTGCCAGCAGTGAATATGGCCAAAATCAGCCCCAGCATTTT